This is a list of T cell receptor beta chains from one sample in a study of shared clonotypes between healthy human individuals. Libraries were prepared by immunoSEQ multiplex PCR; TCRdb keeps only in-frame clonotypes and omits some of them. The table records 2 million to 2.5 million clones, less than 95% of them present only once. Sequenced: naive CD4+ T cells from PBMCs. The receptor source for this set is a man between 18 and 35 years old in good health. Some clones in this sample may be carry-over from other donors' samples. Each CDR3 is given with its conserved first and last residue. A D gene is named only where the DNA matches it firmly. The size field is filled for only some rows; it gives once, few, many or a size class.

j_gene	d_gene	abundance	v_gene	CDR3nt	CDR3aa
TRBJ1-3	TRBD1	.	TRBV7-8	TGTGCCAGCAGCCCGCTGGACAGGACCCCCTATGGAAACACCATATATTTT	CASSPLDRTPYGNTIYF
TRBJ1-1	.	few	TRBV2	TGTGCCAGCAGTGAGAGAGGGTGGACTGAAGCTTTCTTT	CASSERGWTEAFF
TRBJ2-1	TRBD2	.	TRBV28	TGTGCCAGCAGTCGACTAGCGGAGACTTACAATGAGCAGTTCTTC	CASSRLAETYNEQFF
TRBJ1-5	TRBD1	once	TRBV28	TGTGCCAGCAGTTTAGCCGGGACAGGGGGCGCGGGTCAGCCCCAGCATTTT	CASSLAGTGGAGQPQHF
TRBJ2-2	.	.	TRBV18	TGTGCCAGCTCACCGACAGGTTTGAACACCGGGGAGCTGTTTTTT	CASSPTGLNTGELFF
TRBJ1-2	.	.	TRBV18	TGTGCCAGCTCACCGTCTGCGGACAACTATGGCTACACCTTC	CASSPSADNYGYTF
TRBJ2-3	TRBD2	.	TRBV7-9	TGTGCCAGCAGCTTGGCTAGCGGTAGCACAGATACGCAGTATTTT	CASSLASGSTDTQYF
TRBJ2-1	TRBD2	.	TRBV5-4	TGTGCCAGCAGCCTCAATCTGGCGGGAGAGTACAATGAGCAGTTCTTC	CASSLNLAGEYNEQFF
TRBJ2-7	.	.	TRBV9	TGTGCCAGCAGCCCCCAGGTTGAGGGCGCGGCCTACGAGCAGTACTTC	CASSPQVEGAAYEQYF
TRBJ2-5	TRBD2	.	TRBV6-5	TGTGCCACCAGAGTGGGAGGGGAGACCCAGTACTTC	CATRVGGETQYF
TRBJ2-7	.	.	TRBV4-2	TGTGCCAGCAGCCAAGAAGGTACGGGCGAGCAGTACTTC	CASSQEGTGEQYF
TRBJ1-1	.	.	TRBV2	TGTGCCAGCAGTGGTACGGGGAAGAACACTGAAGCTTTCTTT	CASSGTGKNTEAFF
TRBJ2-7	.	.	TRBV11-2	TGTGCCAGCAGCTTAAGGAGCGGAACTTACGAGCAGTACTTC	CASSLRSGTYEQYF
TRBJ2-3	TRBD1	.	TRBV7-6	TGTGCCAGCAGCCCGACAGGGGGCGGGACAGATACGCAGTATTTT	CASSPTGGGTDTQYF
TRBJ1-2	TRBD1	.	TRBV7-2	TGTGCCAGCAGCTCAACGGGACAGAACTATGGCTACACCTTC	CASSSTGQNYGYTF
TRBJ2-5	.	.	TRBV7-2	TGTGCCAGCAGCTTACTGAAAGATGAGACCCAGTACTTC	CASSLLKDETQYF
TRBJ2-5	.	.	TRBV5-1	TGCGCCAGCAGCTTGTCCCTTTTCGGGGTGGAGACCCAGTACTTC	CASSLSLFGVETQYF